This T cell receptor (beta chain) was obtained from a study of OX40 agonist ivuxolimab in advanced cancers. On the study more broadly: The patients received agonistic anti-OX40 (CD134) antibody ivuxolimab.

V was trimmed by 0 bases and J by 3 bases, leaving 5 bases between them. From germline, CDR1 is LGHNA and CDR2 YSLEER. The length of the CDR3 is 14 residues. A remark on this clone: Its antigen remains unidentified.

Here immunoSEQ multiplex PCR was the method, and the copy in TCRdb shows in-frame clones only, minus some. Here the sample spans under 50,000 clones, approximately 88% being singletons. Findings and caveats of the study: In general, CD8+ T cells held more expanded clones than CD4+ did, on average. Circulating CD4+ and CD8+ T cells showed clonal expansion by week 6 at 0.1 to 3.0 mg/kg.

The receptor comes from an adult with an advanced solid tumor such as melanoma, head and neck, liver or kidney cancer. The rearrangement uses TRBV4-3 and TRBJ1-4; no definite D call. Sequencing was performed on CD4+ or CD8+ T cells sorted from blood, taken in a trial of the OX40 agonist ivuxolimab. CDR3 residues: CASSQDPANEKLFF. The CDR3 nucleotides are TGCGCCAGCAGCCAAGATCCGGCTAATGAAAAACTGTTTTTT.